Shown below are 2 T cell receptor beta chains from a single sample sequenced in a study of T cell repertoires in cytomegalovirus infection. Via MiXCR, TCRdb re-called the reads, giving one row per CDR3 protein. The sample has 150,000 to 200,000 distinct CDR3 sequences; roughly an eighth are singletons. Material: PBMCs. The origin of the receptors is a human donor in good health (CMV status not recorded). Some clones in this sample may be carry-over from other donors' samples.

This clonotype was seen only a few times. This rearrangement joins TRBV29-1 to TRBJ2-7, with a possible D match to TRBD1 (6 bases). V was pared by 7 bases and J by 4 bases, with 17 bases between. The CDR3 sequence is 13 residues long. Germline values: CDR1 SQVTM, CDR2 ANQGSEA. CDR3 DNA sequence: TGCAGCGCTGACATCAAAGGGGGTTACGAGCAGTACTTC. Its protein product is CSADIKGGYEQYF.

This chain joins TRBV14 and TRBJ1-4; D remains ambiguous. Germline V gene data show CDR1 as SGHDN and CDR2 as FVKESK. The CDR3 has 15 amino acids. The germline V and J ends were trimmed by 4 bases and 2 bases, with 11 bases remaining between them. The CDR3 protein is CASSRSWRTNEKLFF. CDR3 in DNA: TGTGCCAGCAGCCGATCGTGGAGGACTAATGAAAAACTGTTTTTT.